These T cell receptor beta chains were read from a single sample in a study of cytomegalovirus exposure and HLA in healthy donors. TCRdb's copy holds only in-frame clones and misses some; the assay was immunoSEQ multiplex PCR. The sample shows about 120,000 clones, around 77% of them seen only once. Sequencing input: PBMCs. Receptor source: a man in his fifties or sixties in good health and CMV-seropositive. CDR3s include the opening cysteine and the closing phenylalanine or tryptophan. Fields, in order: J gene, D gene, CDR3 length, clone size, V gene, CDR3 protein, CDR3 DNA. D genes are given only for firm matches. Some rows mark clone size as missing; the rest say once, few, many or name a class of expanded clone.

TRBJ2-7 TRBD2 15 . TRBV18 CASSPMESGGYEQYF TGTGCCAGCTCACCGATGGAGTCGGGGGGCTACGAGCAGTACTTC
TRBJ1-1 . 12 once TRBV28 CASRVRNTEAFF TGTGCCAGCAGGGTGAGGAACACTGAAGCTTTCTTT
TRBJ1-6 . 16 . TRBV11-3 CASSLWTGSYNSPLHF TGTGCCAGCAGCCTTTGGACGGGATCCTATAATTCACCCCTCCACTTT
TRBJ2-7 . 12 . TRBV19 CASSGRAWEQYF TGTGCCAGTAGTGGCAGGGCTTGGGAGCAGTACTTC
TRBJ2-3 . 14 few TRBV4-1 CASSQSGYTDTQYF TGCGCCAGCAGCCAGTCGGGGTACACAGATACGCAGTATTTT
TRBJ2-1 TRBD1 16 . TRBV5-4 CASSQGQGVSYNEQFF TGTGCCAGCAGCCAGGGACAGGGGGTATCCTACAATGAGCAGTTCTTC
TRBJ1-2 . 14 . TRBV2 CASSASWTDYGYTF TGTGCCAGCAGCGCTAGTTGGACAGACTATGGCTACACCTTC
TRBJ2-5 . 14 . TRBV6-1 CASTGRRVRETQYF TGTGCCAGCACCGGCAGGAGGGTTCGGGAGACCCAGTACTTC
TRBJ2-7 TRBD1 13 . TRBV6-1 CASIGQGAYEQYF TGTGCCAGCATCGGACAGGGGGCCTACGAGCAGTACTTC
TRBJ2-5 . 13 . TRBV11-1 CASSSRQRETQYF TGTGCCAGCAGCTCTAGACAGCGCGAGACCCAGTACTTC
TRBJ2-3 . 17 . TRBV4-3 CASSQERRRGSTDTQYF TGCGCCAGCAGCCAAGAAAGGAGACGGGGATCCACAGATACGCAGTATTTT
TRBJ2-7 TRBD1 15 . TRBV27 CASSEGQGAPYEQYF TGTGCCAGCAGTGAGGGGCAGGGGGCTCCCTACGAGCAGTACTTC
TRBJ2-7 TRBD2 15 . TRBV6-5 CASSPGLAVSYEQYF TGTGCCAGCAGCCCGGGACTAGCGGTCTCCTACGAGCAGTACTTC
TRBJ2-3 TRBD2 16 . TRBV9 CASSVAQRGGPDTQYF TGTGCCAGCAGCGTAGCCCAGCGGGGGGGCCCCGATACGCAGTATTTT
TRBJ2-7 TRBD1 16 few TRBV27 CASSSSRGTGVYEQYF TGTGCCAGCAGTTCGTCCAGGGGGACCGGGGTCTACGAGCAGTACTTC
TRBJ1-5 . 14 once TRBV2 CASSDAGRNQPQHF TGTGCCAGCAGTGATGCGGGGCGGAATCAGCCCCAGCATTTT
TRBJ2-1 . 15 . TRBV5-4 CASSPTSSSYNEQFF TGTGCCAGCAGCCCCACATCCAGCTCCTACAATGAGCAGTTCTTC
TRBJ2-1 . 15 . TRBV11-2 CASSLAGSSYNEQFF TGTGCCAGCAGCTTAGCGGGGAGCTCCTACAATGAGCAGTTCTTC
TRBJ1-3 . 17 . TRBV4-2 CASSQDLPGGVENTIYF TGTGCCAGCAGCCAAGATTTGCCGGGGGGCGTCGAAAACACCATATATTTT
TRBJ2-5 . 14 . TRBV18 CASSPPGAPKTQYF TGTGCCAGCTCACCACCGGGGGCCCCCAAGACCCAGTACTTC
TRBJ1-3 TRBD1 15 . TRBV6-5 CASRDRGYSGNTIYF TGTGCCAGCAGAGACAGGGGGTACTCTGGAAACACCATATATTTT
TRBJ1-1 . 15 . TRBV5-6 CASSLAGRGNTEAFF TGTGCCAGCAGCTTGGCCGGCAGGGGGAACACTGAAGCTTTCTTT
TRBJ2-7 TRBD2 18 . TRBV28 CASSWLAGPPPEPYEQYF TGTGCCAGCAGTTGGTTAGCGGGACCCCCTCCGGAGCCCTACGAGCAGTACTTC
TRBJ2-7 TRBD2 12 many TRBV10-3 CAITSGGYEQYF TGTGCCATCACTAGCGGGGGTTACGAGCAGTACTTC
TRBJ2-7 . 13 . TRBV5-4 CASSHPDQGGQYF TGTGCCAGCAGCCACCCTGACCAGGGAGGGCAGTACTTC
TRBJ2-6 . 14 . TRBV9 CASSVATGANVLTF TGTGCCAGCAGCGTTGCGACTGGGGCCAACGTCCTGACTTTC
TRBJ2-7 . 15 . TRBV5-1 CASSSGGGSSYEQYF TGCGCCAGCAGCTCTGGAGGGGGCTCGTCCTACGAGCAGTACTTC
TRBJ2-2 . 15 once TRBV5-5 CASSPGSLGAGELFF TGTGCCAGCAGCCCAGGGTCCCTTGGGGCCGGGGAGCTGTTTTTT
TRBJ1-2 TRBD1 11 once TRBV10-3 CALSGDRVFTF TGTGCCCTGAGTGGGGACAGGGTGTTCACCTTC
TRBJ2-7 . 14 once TRBV6-5 CASSTDQGGYEQYF TGTGCCAGCAGTACCGACCAGGGGGGCTACGAGCAGTACTTC
TRBJ1-4 . 13 . TRBV15 CATSRDGQEQLFF TGTGCCACCAGCAGAGATGGGCAGGAACAACTGTTTTTT
TRBJ1-5 TRBD1 14 . TRBV27 CASSPGTGNQPQHF TGTGCCAGCAGTCCAGGGACAGGGAATCAGCCCCAGCATTTT
TRBJ2-1 . 12 . TRBV5-6 CASSFQGGEQFF TGTGCCAGCAGCTTCCAGGGGGGTGAGCAGTTCTTC
TRBJ1-1 TRBD1 14 . TRBV13 CASRWDRGYTEAFF TGTGCCAGCAGATGGGACAGGGGATACACTGAAGCTTTCTTT
TRBJ2-1 . 16 . TRBV19 CASSIVPGREYNEQFF TGTGCCAGTAGTATAGTTCCGGGACGGGAGTACAATGAGCAGTTCTTC
TRBJ1-4 TRBD1 15 . TRBV10-3 CAITTQDRVREKLFF TGTGCCATCACCACCCAGGACAGGGTTCGCGAAAAACTGTTTTTT
TRBJ2-6 . 14 . TRBV6-5 CASTKISGANVLTF TGTGCCAGCACTAAAATCTCTGGGGCCAACGTCCTGACTTTC
TRBJ1-6 . 13 . TRBV6-1 CACSLQANSPLHF TGTGCCTGCAGCTTACAAGCGAATTCACCCCTCCACTTT
TRBJ1-5 . 15 . TRBV6-5 CASTMTANSNQPQHF TGTGCCAGCACCATGACAGCCAATTCCAATCAGCCCCAGCATTTT
TRBJ2-1 TRBD2 16 once TRBV27 CASSLKSGSWENEQFF TGTGCCAGCAGTTTAAAGAGCGGGAGTTGGGAGAATGAGCAGTTCTTC
TRBJ1-4 TRBD1 18 few TRBV19 CASSISGTGKVTNEKLFF TGTGCCAGTAGTATATCAGGGACAGGGAAGGTGACTAATGAAAAACTGTTTTTT
TRBJ2-3 . 14 . TRBV5-1 CASSYRSSTDTQYF TGCGCCAGCAGCTACAGGAGTAGCACAGATACGCAGTATTTT
TRBJ2-1 TRBD2 16 . TRBV10-2 CASYKTSGGAYNEQFF TGCGCCAGCTATAAGACTAGCGGGGGGGCCTACAATGAGCAGTTCTTC
TRBJ1-4 TRBD1 14 . TRBV6-1 CASSPGTGHEKLFF TGTGCCAGCAGTCCCGGGACAGGGCACGAAAAACTGTTTTTT
TRBJ2-7 TRBD1 16 few TRBV27 CASSTPDRARPYEQYF TGTGCCAGCAGTACCCCAGACAGGGCGCGGCCCTACGAGCAGTACTTC
TRBJ2-5 TRBD2 15 once TRBV19 CASSIQTSHPQEQYF TGTGCCAGTAGTATCCAGACTAGCCACCCGCAAGAGCAGTACTTC